The count of the clone carrying this T cell receptor (beta chain) is one. These data are taken from a study of technical replicates of blood from a handful of donors. CDR1 SQVTM and CDR2 ANQGSEA come from the germline V gene. The CDR3 covers 15 residues. The ends were cut back, 2 bases at V and 4 bases at J, with 15 bases in the middle. The data were produced by immunoSEQ multiplex PCR, yet TCRdb's version contains in-frame clones alone and is incomplete. The top ten clones hold approximately 0.26% of a sample with 91,000 or so clones, around 96% of them seen once. Input material: T cells isolated from PBMCs. The V call is TRBV29-1, the J call TRBJ2-1; D possibly corresponds to TRBD2 (6 bases). The source of this sequence is a human donor in good health. The CDR3 sequence is CSVEREASVYNEQFF. In DNA form, the CDR3 reads TGCAGCGTTGAAAGGGAGGCTAGCGTTTACAATGAGCAGTTCTTC.